This passage covers 5 T cell receptor beta chains from one sample sequenced in a study of cytomegalovirus exposure and HLA in healthy donors. The study ran its PCR with 60 Vbeta and 13 Jbeta primers. Repertoires were generated with immunoSEQ multiplex PCR, while TCRdb's copy carries only in-frame clones and drops some. Of 85,000 to 100,000 clones in the sample, less than 70% are singletons; the top ten hold roughly 2.5%. The sequenced sample consisted of PBMCs. The receptors here all came from a human donor in good health.

CDR3 in amino acids: CASSLQGAEPQHF. CDR3 nucleotides: TGTGCCAGCAGCTTACAGGGTGCCGAGCCCCAGCATTTT. V usage is TRBV7-2 and J usage is TRBJ1-5; TRBD1 might be the D (5 bases). The V end lost 2 bases, the J end lost 8 bases, and 10 bases lay between the germline ends. CDR1 SGHTA and CDR2 FQGNSA come from the germline V gene. This CDR3 region has 13 residues.

The V and J genes are TRBV11-3 and TRBJ1-6; possible D gene TRBD1, 5 bases. The CDR3 is 15 residues long. The germline V and J ends were trimmed by 1 base and 7 bases, with 11 bases remaining between them. Germline values: CDR1 SGHNT, CDR2 YENEEA. The CDR3 nucleotides read TGTGCCAGCAGCTTAGGACGGGGGGGAAATTCACCCCTCCACTTT. This gives the protein CASSLGRGGNSPLHF.

The chain uses TRBV19 and TRBJ2-7; 7 bases agree with TRBD2. Germline V gene data show CDR1 as LNHDA and CDR2 as SQIVND (reference sequence). The CDR3 is made up of 13 amino acids. The junction had 13 bases not matched to a gene; V was cut back by 11 bases and J by 6 bases. The CDR3 sequence is CAVWGGTSGEQYF. In nucleotides, the CDR3 is TGTGCCGTGTGGGGGGGGACCTCTGGCGAGCAGTACTTC.

V gene TRBV27 combines with J gene TRBJ1-1, with 7 bases lining up with TRBD1. V shed 5 bases, J shed 4 bases, and the junction held 4 bases outside the gene matches. The CDR3 covers 13 residues. The germline gives CDR1 MNHEY, CDR2 SMNVEV (reference sequence). Here the CDR3 DNA reads TGTGCCAGCAGTGCTAACAGGGGCACTGAAGCTTTCTTT. Its protein product is CASSANRGTEAFF.

J is TRBJ2-1 and V is TRBV5-1; 9 bases are a match to TRBD1. Germline loops: CDR1 SGHRS, CDR2 YFSETQ. Unmatched junction bases numbered 9, after V lost 6 bases and J lost 8 bases. This CDR3 spans 14 amino acids. The CDR3 region is CASTEGQGHDEQFF. The CDR3 nucleotides are TGCGCCAGCACGGAGGGACAGGGTCATGATGAGCAGTTCTTC. The whole variable domain, filled in from reference TRBV5-1 and TRBJ2-1, reads KAGVTQTPRYLIKTRGQQVTLSCSPISGHRSVSWYQQTPGQGLQFLFEYFSETQRNKGNFPGRFSGRQFSNSRSEMNVSTLELGDSALYLCASTEGQGHDEQFFGPGTRLTVL.